These 28 T cell receptor beta chains share one sample of origin, sequenced in a study of blood T cells in healthy people across ages. A J-beta primer mix and a sample-barcoded 5' primer were used in a second PCR of about 7 to 12 cycles. One entry per CDR3 protein results from TCRdb running MiXCR on the 5' RACE reads. Here the sample spans 1.5 million to 2 million distinct CDR3 sequences, roughly 52% being singletons. Material: blood. Every receptor here comes from a woman aged 40 to 55 in good health.

Turning to this clonotype: The junction departs from germline at one end; a sequencing error may be responsible. The V and J genes are TRBV24-1 and TRBJ2-3; tentative D call: TRBD1 (6 bases). The CDR3 runs 15 residues. Germline V gene data show CDR1 as KGHDR and CDR2 as SFDVKD. CDR3 sequence reads: CATGDSGQYTDTQYF. Written as DNA, the CDR3 is TGTGCCACCGGTGATTCCGGACAGTACACAGATACGCAGTATTTT.

This sequence joins TRBV10-2 and TRBJ2-7; D remains ambiguous. The CDR3 is 13 amino acids. V was trimmed by 0 bases and J by 6 bases, leaving 9 bases between them. Per germline, CDR1 WSHSY and CDR2 SAAADI. CDR3 sequence: CASSESVLGEQYF. CDR3 DNA: TGCGCCAGCAGTGAGTCCGTGTTGGGCGAGCAGTACTTC.

This clonotype was counted between two and nine times. The chain joins TRBV2 to TRBJ2-7, with 10 bases that match TRBD1. CDR3 length: 14 residues. Germline CDR1 is SNHLY and CDR2 is FYNNEI. V was pared by 4 bases and J by 3 bases, with 3 bases of the junction left unmatched. The CDR3 region has the DNA TGTGCCAGCAGTGGACAGGGGGCGGTCTACGAGCAGTACTTC. It translates to CASSGQGAVYEQYF.

This chain uses TRBV20-1 with TRBJ2-5; D is ambiguous. Germline V CDR1 and CDR2: DFQATT, SNEGSKA (reference sequence). V lost 0 bases, J lost 0 bases, and 14 bases lay in between. The CDR3 contains 16 residues. CDR3 sequence: CSARDGQNPYQETQYF. The CDR3 region has the DNA TGCAGTGCTAGAGATGGGCAGAACCCGTACCAAGAGACCCAGTACTTC.

This clonotype has just a few counts. V is TRBV10-3 and J is TRBJ2-5; the D gene could be TRBD1 or TRBD2 (5 bases each). Germline CDR1 reads ENHRY; CDR2 reads SYGVKD. V dropped 10 bases and J dropped 1 base, with 13 bases sitting between them. This CDR3 has 13 amino acids. CDR3 DNA: TGTGCCACGAGCCCCGGGACCCAAGAGACCCAGTACTTC. Amino acids: CATSPGTQETQYF.

The DNA of the CDR3 is TGTGCCAGCAAGGTTTCGTATACAGAAGCTTTCTTT. Protein: CASKVSYTEAFF. The V call is TRBV7-9, the J call TRBJ1-1; D unresolved. CDR3 length equals 12 residues. The germline V gene has CDR1 SEHNR and CDR2 FQNEAQ (reference sequence). Trimming took 7 bases from V and 8 from J, leaving 14 bases between them. Complete variable domain (other parts from reference TRBV7-9 and TRBJ1-1): DTGVSQNPRHKITKRGQNVTFRCDPISEHNRLYWYRQTLGQGPEFLTYFQNEAQLEKSRLLSDRFSAERPKGSFSTLEIQRTEQGDSAMYLCASKVSYTEAFFGQGTRLTVV.

This chain's CDR3 is CASSPGTSPNEQFF. CDR3 bases: TGTGCCAGCAGCCCTGGGACTAGCCCCAATGAGCAGTTCTTC. This rearrangement joins TRBV7-3 to TRBJ2-1, with TRBD2 identical over 9 bases. The germline CDR1 and CDR2 sequences are SGHTA and FQGTGA. The CDR3 has 14 residues. V shed 5 bases, J shed 6 bases, and the junction held 5 bases outside the gene matches.

The J gene is TRBJ2-1, the V gene TRBV7-2; no clear D. The CDR3 has 13 amino acids. The V and J ends lost 1 base and 8 bases respectively, with 9 bases between them. Per the germline V gene, CDR1 is SGHTA and CDR2 is FQGNSA. The chain's CDR3 is CASSLDLSDEQFF. CDR3 DNA sequence: TGTGCCAGCAGCTTAGATTTAAGCGATGAGCAGTTCTTC.

This clonotype was picked up a small number of times. The V and J genes are TRBV7-2 and TRBJ2-1, with 8 bases identical to TRBD2. CDR1 and CDR2 (germline): SGHTA, FQGNSA. Germline trimming cut 6 bases from V and 2 bases from J; bases unmatched to any gene: 12. The CDR3 loop spans 17 amino acids. In nucleotides, the CDR3 is TGTGCCAGCAGACCCCTACTAGCGGCTCTTACCTACAATGAGCAGTTCTTC. It codes for CASRPLLAALTYNEQFF.

The chain combines TRBV29-1 with TRBJ1-2, with 7 bases aligning to TRBD1. J was trimmed by 2 bases and V by 6 bases; bases with no gene match: 6. Germline V gene lookup returns CDR1 SQVTM and CDR2 ANQGSEA. This CDR3 is 13 amino acids long. CDR3 nucleotides: TGCAGCGTAGCGGGACAGCAGAACTATGGCTACACCTTC. Protein product: CSVAGQQNYGYTF.

The rearrangement joins TRBV4-3 to TRBJ2-5; perhaps D is TRBD1 or TRBD2 (5 bases each). V was pared by 0 bases and J by 7 bases, with 15 bases between. CDR3 length equals 15 residues. Germline V gene lookup returns CDR1 LGHNA and CDR2 YSLEER. The CDR3 DNA reads as TGCGCCAGCAGCCAAGATGCCGGGGCTGGGGGGACCCAGTACTTC. Its protein is CASSQDAGAGGTQYF.

This clonotype has only a few counts. J is TRBJ2-5 and V is TRBV9; D is tentatively TRBD1 or TRBD2 (5 bases each). CDR3 length equals 17 residues. The V gene lost 4 bases and the J gene lost 1 base, with 20 bases spanning the gap. Germline-derived CDR1 and CDR2 are SGDLS and YYNGEE. This CDR3 reads CASSPWGPSRFQETQYF. In DNA form, the CDR3 reads TGTGCCAGCAGCCCGTGGGGACCCAGTCGTTTCCAAGAGACCCAGTACTTC.

V is TRBV7-8 and J is TRBJ1-1, with no clear D. V was trimmed by 7 bases and J by 5 bases, leaving 14 bases between them. The CDR3 length is 13 residues. Germline CDR1 and CDR2: SGHVS and FQNEAQ. CDR3 coding DNA: TGTGCCAGCACCAACGGCGTGGGGACTGAAGCTTTCTTT. Protein sequence: CASTNGVGTEAFF.

The rearrangement joins TRBV9 to TRBJ1-1; 7 positions agree with TRBD1. CDR1 SGDLS and CDR2 YYNGEE come from the germline V gene. The CDR3 consists of 16 residues. V gave up 4 bases and J gave up 4 bases; unmatched junction bases: 13. CDR3 bases: TGTGCCAGCAGCAGTACCCTTGCGACAGGGACCACTGAAGCTTTCTTT. It is translated as CASSSTLATGTTEAFF.

This clonotype has at least ten counts. The rearrangement links TRBV7-2 to TRBJ2-3; D is undetermined. This CDR3 comprises 14 residues. Germline V lookup: CDR1 SGHTA, CDR2 FQGNSA. Between the trimmed V and J ends, which lost 3 bases and 2 bases, there was a span of 9 bases. CDR3 nucleotides: TGTGCCAGCAGCTTGGGTCGACCCACAGATACGCAGTATTTT. It encodes CASSLGRPTDTQYF.

This clonotype was detected only a few times. The genes are TRBV10-3 and TRBJ2-5; 10 bases fit TRBD2. CDR1 and CDR2 (germline): ENHRY, SYGVKD. With V trimmed by 5 bases and J by 2 bases, 5 bases remained unmatched. CDR3 length: 15 residues. CDR3: CAISIGTSVQETQYF. CDR3 in DNA: TGTGCCATCAGTATCGGGACTAGCGTACAAGAGACCCAGTACTTC.

A few counts support this clonotype. The chain combines TRBV6-2 or TRBV6-3 with TRBJ2-6; no firm D call. The CDR3 length is 16 residues. Germline V gives CDR1 MNHEY, CDR2 SVGEGT. Trimming pared 2 bases from V and 0 bases from J, leaving 8 bases between. This chain's CDR3 is CASSYPLGSGANVLTF. In DNA form, the CDR3 reads TGTGCCAGCAGTTACCCTTTGGGCTCTGGGGCCAACGTCCTGACTTTC.

The genes are TRBV6-2 or TRBV6-3 and TRBJ2-1, with TRBD2 matching 8 bases. V dropped 6 bases and J dropped 7; count of bases not matched to a gene: 11. CDR3 length: 15 amino acids. CDR1 MNHEY and CDR2 SVGEGT come from the germline V gene. CDR3: CASRRAGTRGNEQFF. Here the CDR3 DNA reads TGTGCCAGCAGGCGCGCCGGGACTAGAGGGAATGAGCAGTTCTTC.

This rearrangement joins TRBV5-1 to TRBJ2-3, with a weak D call TRBD2 (6 bases). CDR1 and CDR2 (germline): SGHRS, YFSETQ. The length of the CDR3 is 13 residues. V lost 3 bases and J lost 6, with 11 bases in between. CDR3 nucleotide sequence: TGCGCCAGCAGCTATATGCGGGGCGATACGCAGTATTTT. Protein sequence: CASSYMRGDTQYF.

The V call is TRBV13, the J call TRBJ1-6; D is unclear. Trimming cost V 1 base and J 7 bases, with 20 bases left between them. This CDR3 contains 18 residues. The germline V gene encodes CDR1 PRHDT and CDR2 FYEKMQ (reference sequence). This chain's CDR3 is CASSLAPLLGSGNSPLHF. The CDR3 coding sequence is TGTGCCAGCAGCTTAGCCCCTCTTTTGGGCAGTGGAAATTCACCCCTCCACTTT.

The table lists this clonotype with many counts. The chain links TRBV3-1 to TRBJ2-4; D unclear. Germline loops: CDR1 LGHDT, CDR2 YNNKEL (reference sequence). V was pared by 4 bases and J by 0 bases, with 13 bases between. The CDR3 contains 16 residues. This CDR3 is CASSPDVALAKNIQYF. The CDR3 bases are TGTGCCAGCAGCCCGGACGTTGCGCTAGCCAAAAACATTCAGTACTTC. Filled out from reference TRBV3-1 and TRBJ2-4, the complete variable domain reads DTAVSQTPKYLVTQMGNDKSIKCEQNLGHDTMYWYKQDSKKFLKIMFSYNNKELIINETVPNRFSPKSPDKAHLNLHINSLELGDSAVYFCASSPDVALAKNIQYFGAGTRLSVL.

This clonotype has ten or more counts. For the CDR3, the DNA is TGTGCCAGCAGTTCGGGGGGGGCAGAGACCCAGTACTTC. It yields the protein CASSSGGAETQYF. This chain links TRBV7-3 with TRBJ2-5; 8 bases are a match to TRBD2. Per the germline V gene, CDR1 is SGHTA and CDR2 is FQGTGA. Unmatched junction bases numbered 4, after V lost 6 bases and J lost 4 bases. This CDR3 has 13 amino acids.

A few counts support this clonotype. This chain links TRBV28 with TRBJ2-1; D gene ambiguous. V lost 6 bases and J 8 bases, leaving 20 bases between the germline ends. This CDR3 region has 15 residues. Germline V gives CDR1 MDHEN, CDR2 SYDVKM. CDR3 DNA: TGTGCCAGCAGCCCTCCCTCCCCCGACTCAGATGAGCAGTTCTTC. As protein: CASSPPSPDSDEQFF.

The chain is built from TRBV20-1 and TRBJ2-4, with 9 bases lining up with TRBD1. Germline lookup yields CDR1 DFQATT and CDR2 SNEGSKA (reference sequence). The CDR3 consists of 18 residues. J gave up 1 base and V 4 bases, and 14 bases lay outside the gene matches. The CDR3 region is CSATGNRGRGSAKNIQYF. CDR3 coding DNA: TGCAGTGCTACTGGGAACAGGGGGCGCGGGTCGGCCAAAAACATTCAGTACTTC.

This clonotype appeared once. The rearrangement joins TRBV20-1 to TRBJ1-4, with TRBD1 as a possible D gene (5 bases). CDR1 DFQATT and CDR2 SNEGSKA come from the germline V gene (reference sequence). Between the trimmed V and J ends, which lost 3 bases and 3 bases, there was a span of 20 bases. The CDR3 runs to 17 residues. As DNA, the CDR3 is TGCAGTGCTAGGAGGGCCCCACCGACAGCCGCTAATGAAAAACTGTTTTTT. It translates to CSARRAPPTAANEKLFF.

This clonotype was seen only a few times. V and J are TRBV5-1 and TRBJ1-1; D uncertain. Germline CDR1 reads SGHRS; CDR2 reads YFSETQ. Trimming took 4 bases from V and 8 from J, leaving 15 bases between them. The CDR3 runs to 13 residues. The CDR3 coding sequence is TGCGCCAGCAGCCCGGGCGGGTTGGACGAAGCTTTCTTT. Translation gives CASSPGGLDEAFF.

This clonotype was seen a few times. The rearrangement uses TRBV2 and TRBJ2-1; TRBD1 is a possible D gene (6 bases). Per germline, CDR1 SNHLY and CDR2 FYNNEI. CDR3 length: 14 amino acids. The V gene lost 7 bases and the J gene lost 4 bases, with 14 bases spanning the gap. The CDR3, as DNA: TGTGCCAGCATCCAGGGTACAGGGTACAATGAGCAGTTCTTC. It translates to CASIQGTGYNEQFF.

The rearrangement uses TRBV7-3 and TRBJ2-5; TRBD2 matches at 7 bases. V gave up 5 bases and J gave up 7 bases; unmatched junction bases: 13. The CDR3 has 15 amino acids. Looked up from germline, CDR1 is SGHTA and CDR2 is FQGTGA. For the CDR3, the DNA is TGTGCCAGCAGCCTCGGGACTACCCCAAGTGGGACCCAGTACTTC. Encoded protein: CASSLGTTPSGTQYF.